These 6 T cell receptor beta chains originate from one sample sequenced in a study of blood T cell repertoires in COVID-19. Measured with immunoSEQ multiplex PCR; TCRdb has only the in-frame clones, and not every one. The sample lists approximately 260,000 clones, less than 85% seen once, with 4.6% in the top ten. Source material: peripheral blood. These receptors originate from a man aged 60-69 years who had recovered from COVID-19.

The rearrangement links TRBV27 to TRBJ1-1; D not certain. V shed 1 base and J shed 5 bases, with 8 bases lying between them. The CDR3 consists of 13 residues. Germline V gene lookup returns CDR1 MNHEY and CDR2 SMNVEV (reference sequence). The CDR3 region has the DNA TGTGCCAGCAGTTTATTCGGGAGGACTGAAGCTTTCTTT. Translated: CASSLFGRTEAFF.

This chain links TRBV6-5 with TRBJ2-1, with a weak D call TRBD2 (6 bases). The CDR3 is 13 residues long. Looked up from germline, CDR1 is MNHEY and CDR2 is SVGAGI. Trimming took 6 bases from V and 9 from J, leaving 15 bases between them. CDR3 amino acids: CASSDPLRGEQFF. In nucleotides, the CDR3 is TGTGCCAGCAGCGATCCCCTGCGGGGTGAGCAGTTCTTC.

V is TRBV28 and J is TRBJ1-2; TRBD1 agrees at 10 bases. Per the germline V gene, CDR1 is MDHEN and CDR2 is SYDVKM. J lost 4 bases, V lost 8 bases, and 7 bases had no gene match. The CDR3 covers 14 residues. The CDR3 bases are TGTGCCAGCGTGACAGGGGGCAATCCCTATGGCTACACCTTC. This translates into CASVTGGNPYGYTF.

A word on this clone: The sample has other DNA sequences that encode this CDR3 too. V usage is TRBV5-1 and J usage is TRBJ2-3; tentative D call: TRBD2 (6 bases). This CDR3 contains 14 residues. Deletions cut 4 bases from V and 2 bases from J, with 11 bases between. Germline V gene lookup returns CDR1 SGHRS and CDR2 YFSETQ. For the CDR3, the DNA is TGCGCCAGCAGCCTAGGGACTTCCACAGATACGCAGTATTTT. This sequence encodes CASSLGTSTDTQYF.

The chain carries TRBV5-1 and TRBJ1-1, with 7 bases fitting TRBD1. The J segment lost 2 bases and the V segment lost 4 bases, leaving 8 bases of the junction unmatched. The germline gives CDR1 SGHRS, CDR2 YFSETQ. This CDR3 is built from 15 residues. The CDR3 sequence: CASSLGGTANTEAFF. CDR3 nucleotide sequence: TGCGCCAGCAGCCTGGGAGGGACAGCTAACACTGAAGCTTTCTTT.

CDR3 in DNA: TGTGCCAGCAGTAAGACAGGGGTGGAAGAGACCCAGTACTTC. Translating gives CASSKTGVEETQYF. The chain couples TRBV7-6 to TRBJ2-5, with TRBD1 matching over 8 bases. This CDR3 spans 14 amino acids. The germline V gene encodes CDR1 SGHVS and CDR2 FNYEAQ. Trimming cost V 6 bases and J 3 bases; bases outside gene matches: 6.